The clone carrying this T cell receptor beta chain is a singleton in its sample. This CDR3 contains 14 residues. The ends were cut back, 6 bases at V and 3 bases at J, with 14 bases in the middle. Germline CDR1 is SGHTA and CDR2 is FQGNSA. The sample belongs to a study of blood T cell repertoires in COVID-19. Study-wide context: The samples span acute and convalescent COVID-19 from the United States, Italy and Spain. Nucleic acid was either cDNA or gDNA, and it came from T cells, B-cell-depleted T cells, or PBMCs.

Per the study methods: Amplification with reference gene primers provided the estimates of nucleated cell counts. Sequencing used immunoSEQ multiplex PCR; TCRdb keeps in-frame clones, though not all of them. V and J calls and clone size follow that table, whereas D and trimming were derived from the DNA. This table holds around 250,000 clones, roughly 85% found once. The clonotype was recovered from a woman aged 18-29 years with acute or convalescent COVID-19. The chain links TRBV7-2 to TRBJ1-2; D perhaps matches TRBD1 (6 bases). The sequenced sample consisted of peripheral blood. The CDR3 region is CASSSGGGDYGYTF. The CDR3 DNA reads TGTGCCAGCAGTAGTGGGGGGGGCGACTATGGCTACACCTTC.